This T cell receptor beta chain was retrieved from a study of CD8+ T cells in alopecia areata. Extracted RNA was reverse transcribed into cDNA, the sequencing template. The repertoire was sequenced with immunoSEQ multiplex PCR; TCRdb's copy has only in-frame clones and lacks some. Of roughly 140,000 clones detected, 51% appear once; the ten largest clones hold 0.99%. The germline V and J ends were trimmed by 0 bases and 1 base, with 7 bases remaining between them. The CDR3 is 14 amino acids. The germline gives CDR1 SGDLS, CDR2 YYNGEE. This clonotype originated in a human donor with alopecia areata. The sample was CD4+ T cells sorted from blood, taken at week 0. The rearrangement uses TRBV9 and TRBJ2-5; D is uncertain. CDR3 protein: CASSVVPSQETQYF. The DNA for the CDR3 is TGTGCCAGCAGCGTAGTTCCCAGCCAAGAGACCCAGTACTTC.